This is a list of T cell receptor beta chains from one sample in a study of T cells in localized non-small cell lung cancer. Clones were sequenced by immunoSEQ multiplex PCR, and TCRdb holds only the in-frame ones, with some missing. The table records around 83,000 clones, around three quarters of them present only once. The sequencing used PBMCs, collected before any cancer treatment. The receptors originated from a man between 40 and 75 years old with stage II squamous cell lung carcinoma. CDR3s include the opening cysteine and the closing phenylalanine or tryptophan. D genes are given only for firm matches. A clone size is listed for some rows: how often the clone was seen (once, few, many), or a class if it is expanded.

TRBV27	-	-	TRBJ2-1	TGTGCCAGCAGGGGACACTACTCCTACAATGAGCAGTTCTTC	CASRGHYSYNEQFF
TRBV7-9	-	-	TRBJ1-2	TGTGCCAGCAGCTCGATGGGAGTATATGGCTACACCTTC	CASSSMGVYGYTF
TRBV5-8	TRBD1	-	TRBJ2-1	TGTGCCAGCAGCAAGGACAGGGGGCGAAACAATGAGCAGTTCTTC	CASSKDRGRNNEQFF
TRBV7-9	TRBD2	-	TRBJ2-1	TGTGCCAGCAGCTCCTCCGGGACTAGGACCTACAATGAGCAGTTCTTC	CASSSSGTRTYNEQFF
TRBV5-1	-	-	TRBJ1-1	TGCGCCAGCAGTTCGTACCAGGGGTACACTGAAGCTTTCTTT	CASSSYQGYTEAFF
TRBV2	TRBD1	-	TRBJ2-7	TGTGCCAGCAGCGGACAGGCGGACGAGCAGTACTTC	CASSGQADEQYF
TRBV4-3	-	-	TRBJ1-3	TGCGCCAGCAGCAACGCGGGACATTTCTCTGGAAACACCATATATTTT	CASSNAGHFSGNTIYF
TRBV27	TRBD1	-	TRBJ2-6	TGTGCCAGCAGTTTATATCGGGACAGCTCTGGGGCCAACGTCCTGACTTTC	CASSLYRDSSGANVLTF
TRBV2	TRBD2	-	TRBJ2-1	TGTGCCAGCGGGACTAAAGGTGGCAATGAGCAGTTCTTC	CASGTKGGNEQFF
TRBV4-1	-	-	TRBJ2-7	TGCGCCAGCAGCCAAGTGGATTTAGGGCTAGCGAGGACCTACGAGCAGTACTTC	CASSQVDLGLARTYEQYF
TRBV5-8	-	few	TRBJ2-3	TGTGCCAGCAGCGCCCCTCACAGTAGCACAGATACGCAGTATTTT	CASSAPHSSTDTQYF
TRBV2	-	-	TRBJ1-2	TGTGCCAGCAGTGTCCTGGGGGGCGGTGGCTACACCTTC	CASSVLGGGGYTF
TRBV15	-	-	TRBJ2-3	TGTGCCACCAGCAGAGGGACAGTCACAGATACGCAGTATTTT	CATSRGTVTDTQYF
TRBV28	-	once	TRBJ2-7	TGTGCCAGCATTGATCGGACCAGAGACTACGAGCAGTACTTC	CASIDRTRDYEQYF
TRBV2	-	-	TRBJ1-6	TGTGCCAGCACCCAAAGACAGGCCAATAATTCACCCCTCCACTTT	CASTQRQANNSPLHF
TRBV6-1	-	-	TRBJ1-1	TGTGCCAGCAGGTGGAACCCGAACACTGAAGCTTTCTTT	CASRWNPNTEAFF
TRBV11-3	-	-	TRBJ2-7	TGTGCCAGCAGCTTACGGGCAGACTACGAGCAGTACTTC	CASSLRADYEQYF
TRBV27	TRBD1	-	TRBJ1-4	TGTGCCAGCAGTTTGAGGGCCGGGACAGGGGTCTATTTT	CASSLRAGTGVYF
TRBV7-3	-	-	TRBJ2-1	TGTGCCAGCAGCCTGGGGCTGCAGACCTACAATGAGCAGTTCTTC	CASSLGLQTYNEQFF
TRBV7-2	-	-	TRBJ1-2	TGTGCCAGCAGCTTAGGTTTGCGCAGGGAGACGGGCTACACCTTC	CASSLGLRRETGYTF
TRBV7-9	-	-	TRBJ2-1	TGTGCCAGCAGCTCCCCGAGAGGGGCGAGGAATGAGCAGTTCTTC	CASSSPRGARNEQFF
TRBV7-2	-	-	TRBJ1-1	TGTGCCAGCAGCATGCTGAACACTGAAGCTTTCTTT	CASSMLNTEAFF
TRBV14	-	-	TRBJ2-1	TGTGCCAGCAGCCATGGTGCCCAAAGGGGTGATGAGCAGTTCTTC	CASSHGAQRGDEQFF
TRBV4-1	-	-	TRBJ1-3	TGCGCCAGCAGCCCGACAGCGGGTGCCGGAAACACCATATATTTT	CASSPTAGAGNTIYF
TRBV28	TRBD1	-	TRBJ2-1	TGTGCCAGCAGCCCACAGGGGGCGCGGTACAATGAGCAGTTCTTC	CASSPQGARYNEQFF
TRBV20-1	-	once	TRBJ2-1	TGCAGTGCTATGAGAGGTAATGAGCAGTTCTTC	CSAMRGNEQFF
TRBV15	-	-	TRBJ1-3	TGTGCCACCGGGGACATTCGCTCTGGAAACACCATATATTTT	CATGDIRSGNTIYF
TRBV5-1	-	once	TRBJ1-6	TGCGCCAGCAGCCCTGAAAGACCTAATTCACCCCTCCACTTT	CASSPERPNSPLHF
TRBV18	TRBD1	-	TRBJ1-1	TGTGCCAGCTCACCAGCCGGGACAGGGCACGCTTTCTTT	CASSPAGTGHAFF
TRBV2	-	few	TRBJ2-4	TGTGCCAGCAGTGATGTTGGCCAAACCATTCAGTACTTC	CASSDVGQTIQYF
TRBV4-3	-	-	TRBJ1-6	TGCGCCAGCAGCCAAGATCCCCGGGGGGCTAGTTCACCCCTCCACTTT	CASSQDPRGASSPLHF
TRBV18	-	-	TRBJ1-5	TGTGCCAGCTCACAGGAGTATAGCAATCAGCCCCAGCATTTT	CASSQEYSNQPQHF
TRBV14	-	-	TRBJ2-7	TGTGCCAGCAGCCAAGAGGGCGAGCAGTACTTC	CASSQEGEQYF
TRBV5-1	TRBD2	-	TRBJ2-3	TGCGCCAGCGCCCAGCGGGGGAGCACAGATACGCAGTATTTT	CASAQRGSTDTQYF
TRBV27	TRBD2	-	TRBJ2-2	TGTGCCAGCAGTTCCCCCGGGGTGGGAGGGCCGAGCACCGGGGAGCTGTTTTTT	CASSSPGVGGPSTGELFF
TRBV5-6	-	-	TRBJ2-2	TGTGCCAGCAGCTTGGGTTACACCGGGGAGCTGTTTTTT	CASSLGYTGELFF
TRBV30	-	-	TRBJ1-1	TGTGCCTGGAATCAGGGACACCAGAACACTGAAGCTTTCTTT	CAWNQGHQNTEAFF
TRBV4-1	TRBD1	few	TRBJ2-7	TGCGCCAGCAGCCAAGAGACAGGGGGCCCCTACGAGCAGTACTTC	CASSQETGGPYEQYF
TRBV20-1	-	-	TRBJ2-3	TGCAGTGCCTCGGAAGATACGCAGTATTTT	CSASEDTQYF
TRBV6-4	TRBD1	-	TRBJ1-1	TGTGCCAGCAGGCGGTCAGGGGGCGAAGGGAACACTGAAGCTTTCTTT	CASRRSGGEGNTEAFF
TRBV5-6	-	-	TRBJ2-3	TGTGCCAGCAGCTTGGGTGGCCACTCGGGGGATACGCAGTATTTT	CASSLGGHSGDTQYF
TRBV13	TRBD2	-	TRBJ2-1	TGTGCCAGCAGAACGAGCGGGGGTCACAATGAGCAGTTCTTC	CASRTSGGHNEQFF
TRBV27	-	-	TRBJ2-2	TGTGCCAGCAGTTTTATCGGGGCGAACACCGGGGAGCTGTTTTTT	CASSFIGANTGELFF
TRBV7-6	TRBD2	few	TRBJ2-1	TGTGCCAGCAGCTTTAGGTCCAGCGGGAGCTCTAGCTCCTACAATGAGCAGTTCTTC	CASSFRSSGSSSSYNEQFF
TRBV6-1	-	-	TRBJ2-7	TGTGCCAGCAGTGAGGAGCCTTCGGGTCAATACGAGCAGTACTTC	CASSEEPSGQYEQYF
TRBV6-1	-	-	TRBJ2-5	TGTGCCAGCAGTGAAGGTCTAGAGACCCAGTACTTC	CASSEGLETQYF
TRBV27	-	-	TRBJ2-3	TGTGCCAGCAGTCCTACGGGCATGACTAGCACAGATACGCAGTATTTT	CASSPTGMTSTDTQYF
TRBV29-1	TRBD2	-	TRBJ2-3	TGCAGCGCCCGACGGACTAGCGGGAGCGGATATACAGATACGCAGTATTTT	CSARRTSGSGYTDTQYF
TRBV6-1	-	-	TRBJ2-3	TGTGCCAGCAGTGAAGAGCTCGGGGCTAAAGTACCGTGGGGGGATACGCAGTATTTT	CASSEELGAKVPWGDTQYF
TRBV11-2	-	-	TRBJ2-1	TGTGCCAGCAGCTTAGGCGGGGTCGGTGAGCAGTTCTTC	CASSLGGVGEQFF
TRBV4-1	-	few	TRBJ1-1	TGCGCCAGCAGCCTACAACCCCGGACGGCAAAGACTGAAGCTTTCTTT	CASSLQPRTAKTEAFF
TRBV5-4	TRBD2	few	TRBJ2-5	TGTGCCAGCAGCTCGCGGGGGGCGGCGGAGACCCAGTACTTC	CASSSRGAAETQYF
TRBV28	TRBD1	-	TRBJ1-1	TGTGCCACAGCGTCGACAGGGTGGGCCACTGAAGCTTTCTTT	CATASTGWATEAFF
TRBV11-1	TRBD2	-	TRBJ2-7	TGTGCCAGCAGCTTAGAACGGGGACTAGCGGGAGATCTCTACGAGCAGTACTTC	CASSLERGLAGDLYEQYF
TRBV18	-	-	TRBJ2-7	TGTGCCAGCTCACCACAGAAACTAGCCTACGAGCAGTACTTC	CASSPQKLAYEQYF
TRBV7-9	-	-	TRBJ2-3	TGTGCCAGCACCTCGCCGAGGGACGAGACGCAGTATTTT	CASTSPRDETQYF
TRBV30	-	-	TRBJ1-5	TGTGCCTGGAGTTACGGGGGAAATCAGCCCCAGCATTTT	CAWSYGGNQPQHF
TRBV5-5	-	once	TRBJ2-7	TGTGCCAGCAGCTTGGATAGCCTGAGTCCCTACGAGCAGTACTTC	CASSLDSLSPYEQYF